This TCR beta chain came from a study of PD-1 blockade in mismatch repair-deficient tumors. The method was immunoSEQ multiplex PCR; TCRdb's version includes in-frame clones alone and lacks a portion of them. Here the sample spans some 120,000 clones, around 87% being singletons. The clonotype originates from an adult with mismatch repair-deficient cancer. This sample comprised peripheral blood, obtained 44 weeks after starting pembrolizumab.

CDR3 sequence (DNA): TGTGCCAGCAGCTTAGGGCAAGAAGGAGGACAGCCCCAGCATTTT. As protein: CASSLGQEGGQPQHF. The chain recombines TRBV7-7 with TRBJ1-5; D remains ambiguous. CDR3 size: 15 residues. Per the germline V gene, CDR1 is SSHAT and CDR2 is FNYEAQ (reference sequence). The germline V and J ends were trimmed by 1 base and 7 bases, with 14 bases remaining between them.